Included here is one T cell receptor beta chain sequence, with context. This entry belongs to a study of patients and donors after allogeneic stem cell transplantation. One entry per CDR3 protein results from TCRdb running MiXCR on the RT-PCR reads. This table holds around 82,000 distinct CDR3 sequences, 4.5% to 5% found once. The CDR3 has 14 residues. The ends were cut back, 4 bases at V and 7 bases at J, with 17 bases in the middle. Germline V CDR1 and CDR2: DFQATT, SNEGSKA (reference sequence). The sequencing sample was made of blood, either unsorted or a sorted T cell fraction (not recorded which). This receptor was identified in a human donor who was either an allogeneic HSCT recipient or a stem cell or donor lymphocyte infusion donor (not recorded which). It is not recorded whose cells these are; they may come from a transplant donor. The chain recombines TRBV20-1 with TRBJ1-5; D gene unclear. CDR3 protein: CSAIEGGSWQPQHF. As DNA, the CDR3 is TGCAGTGCTATCGAGGGAGGGTCGTGGCAGCCCCAGCATTTT.